Listed below are T cell receptor beta chains from one sample, sequenced in a study of control samples from healthy donors and cancer patients. Generated by immunoSEQ multiplex PCR, the TCRdb table keeps only in-frame clones and is missing some. The sample records 95,000 to 150,000 clones, 85% to 95% being singletons. Sequenced sample: PBMCs. Receptors originate from a man aged 80 or over with head and neck cancer. The CDR3 runs from the conserved cysteine through the conserved F or W. Each record gives: CDR3 protein, CDR3 DNA, clone size, V gene, J gene, D gene. A D gene is named only where the DNA matches it firmly. Clone size is given for some rows only: seen once, a few or many times, or a class if the clone is expanded.

cdr3_aa: CASSVESGFNEKLFF
cdr3_nt: TGTGCCAGCAGCGTAGAATCTGGATTTAATGAAAAACTGTTTTTT
clone_size: NA
v_call: TRBV9
j_call: TRBJ1-4
d_call: NA

cdr3_aa: CASSQGRSQGTGNTIYF
cdr3_nt: TGCGCTAGCAGCCAAGGAAGGTCTCAGGGGACTGGAAACACCATATATTTT
clone_size: NA
v_call: TRBV4-3
j_call: TRBJ1-3
d_call: NA

cdr3_aa: CAWSSTGPRYSPLHF
cdr3_nt: TGTGCCTGGAGTTCAACGGGACCGAGATATTCACCCCTCCACTTT
clone_size: NA
v_call: TRBV30
j_call: TRBJ1-6
d_call: NA

cdr3_aa: CASTLQGGNTIYF
cdr3_nt: TGTGCCAGTACCTTACAGGGTGGAAACACCATATATTTT
clone_size: NA
v_call: TRBV19
j_call: TRBJ1-3
d_call: NA

cdr3_aa: CSVEVGYGYTF
cdr3_nt: TGCAGCGTTGAGGTTGGGTATGGCTACACCTTC
clone_size: NA
v_call: TRBV29-1
j_call: TRBJ1-2
d_call: NA

cdr3_aa: CASSPSAGGPISTDTQYF
cdr3_nt: TGCGCCAGCAGCCCCTCAGCGGGGGGCCCGATTAGCACAGATACGCAGTATTTT
clone_size: NA
v_call: TRBV4-1
j_call: TRBJ2-3
d_call: TRBD2

cdr3_aa: CASSWTPGQGSYEQYF
cdr3_nt: TGTGCCAGCAGTTGGACTCCGGGACAGGGGTCCTACGAGCAGTACTTC
clone_size: NA
v_call: TRBV2
j_call: TRBJ2-7
d_call: TRBD1

cdr3_aa: CASSLDGFDQPQHF
cdr3_nt: TGTGCCAGCAGCTTAGACGGTTTCGATCAGCCCCAGCATTTT
clone_size: NA
v_call: TRBV7-9
j_call: TRBJ1-5
d_call: NA

cdr3_aa: CAWRTGQFDIRNYGYTF
cdr3_nt: TGTGCCTGGAGGACCGGACAGTTCGATATTAGGAATTATGGCTACACCTTC
clone_size: NA
v_call: TRBV30
j_call: TRBJ1-2
d_call: NA

cdr3_aa: CASSLTQGIYGYTF
cdr3_nt: TGTGCCAGCAGCTTGACGCAGGGGATTTATGGCTACACCTTC
clone_size: once
v_call: TRBV5-8
j_call: TRBJ1-2
d_call: NA